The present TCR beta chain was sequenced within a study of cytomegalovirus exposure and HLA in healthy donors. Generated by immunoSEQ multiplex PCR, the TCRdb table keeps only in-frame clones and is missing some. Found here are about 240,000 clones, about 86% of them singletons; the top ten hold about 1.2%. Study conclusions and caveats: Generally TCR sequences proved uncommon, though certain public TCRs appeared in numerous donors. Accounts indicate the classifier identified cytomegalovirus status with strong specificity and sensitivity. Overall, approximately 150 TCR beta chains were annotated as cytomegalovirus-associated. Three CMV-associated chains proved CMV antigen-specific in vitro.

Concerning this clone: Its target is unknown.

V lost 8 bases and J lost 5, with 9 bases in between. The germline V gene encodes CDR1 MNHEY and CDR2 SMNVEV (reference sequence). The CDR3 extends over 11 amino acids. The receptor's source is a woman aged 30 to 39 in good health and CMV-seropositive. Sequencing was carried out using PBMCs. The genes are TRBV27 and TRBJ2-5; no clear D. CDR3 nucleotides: TGTGCCAGCCCCTTCCGGGAGACCCAGTACTTC. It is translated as CASPFRETQYF.